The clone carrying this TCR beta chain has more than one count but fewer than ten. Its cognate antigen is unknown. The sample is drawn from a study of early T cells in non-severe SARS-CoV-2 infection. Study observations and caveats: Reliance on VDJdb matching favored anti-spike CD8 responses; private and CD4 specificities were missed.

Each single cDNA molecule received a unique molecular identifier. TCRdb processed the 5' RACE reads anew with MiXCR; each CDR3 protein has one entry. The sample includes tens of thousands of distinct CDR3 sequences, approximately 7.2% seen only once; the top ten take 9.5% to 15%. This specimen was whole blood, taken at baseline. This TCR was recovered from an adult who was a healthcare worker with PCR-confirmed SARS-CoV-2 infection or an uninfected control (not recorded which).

The CDR3 DNA reads as TGTGCCAGCAGCTCGGACGGGAACTATGGCTACACCTTC. This translates into CASSSDGNYGYTF. The rearrangement links TRBV6-5 to TRBJ1-2, with D hard to call. Trimming took 6 bases from V and 2 from J, leaving 10 bases between them. Germline CDR1 is MNHEY and CDR2 is SVGAGI. This CDR3 has 13 amino acids.